This T cell receptor beta chain is drawn from a study of blood T cell repertoires in COVID-19. In the study overall: There were acute and convalescent COVID-19 samples, and they came from the United States, Italy and Spain.

It was during active infection that Seattle patients were enrolled and then longitudinally followed. Profiled with immunoSEQ multiplex PCR; TCRdb holds only in-frame clones, not every one. The sample consists of 300,000 to 450,000 clones, roughly 89% of them appearing once. A few counts support this clone. The germline CDR1 and CDR2 sequences are LGHDT and YNNKEL (reference sequence). CDR3 length equals 19 residues. Deletions cut 1 base from V and 1 base from J, with 20 bases between. The genes are TRBV3-1 (or the pseudogene TRBV3-2) and TRBJ1-5, with a possible D match to TRBD1 (5 bases). Sequenced material: peripheral blood. The sequence derives from a woman aged 55-69 years with COVID-19, enrolled during active disease. The CDR3 sequence: CASSQAPGRGRMSNQPQHF. The CDR3 region has the DNA TGTGCCAGCAGCCAAGCCCCGGGGAGGGGAAGAATGAGCAATCAGCCCCAGCATTTT.